This T cell receptor beta chain is from a study of cytomegalovirus exposure and HLA in healthy donors. Across the study: From about 200 million T cells, an earlier analysis saw under 140 million unique TCR beta sequences.

A multiplex PCR was run with 60 Vbeta primers and 13 Jbeta primers. The table came from immunoSEQ multiplex PCR; TCRdb's copy has only in-frame clones and leaves some out. The sample holds roughly 300,000 clones, roughly 89% seen once. Input material: PBMCs. This TCR derives from a man aged 40-49 years in good health and CMV-seropositive.

The CDR3: CASSLSAESSYNEQFF. The CDR3 nucleotides are TGTGCCAGCAGTTTATCGGCGGAGAGCTCCTACAATGAGCAGTTCTTC. The chain carries TRBV27 and TRBJ2-1; the D is unclear. The CDR3 consists of 16 residues. Germline assignment: CDR1 MNHEY and CDR2 SMNVEV (reference sequence). Trimming removed 0 bases from V and 0 bases from J, with 9 bases in between.